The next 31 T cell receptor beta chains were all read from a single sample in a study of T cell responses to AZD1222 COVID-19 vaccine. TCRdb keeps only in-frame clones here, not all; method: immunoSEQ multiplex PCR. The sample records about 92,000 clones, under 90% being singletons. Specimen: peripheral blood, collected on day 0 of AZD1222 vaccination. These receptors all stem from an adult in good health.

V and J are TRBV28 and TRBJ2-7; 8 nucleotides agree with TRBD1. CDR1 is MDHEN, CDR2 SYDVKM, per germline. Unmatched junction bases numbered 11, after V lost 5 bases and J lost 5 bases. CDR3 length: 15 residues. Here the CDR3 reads CASSPRQGRIHEQYF. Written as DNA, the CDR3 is TGTGCCAGCAGTCCACGACAGGGGAGGATCCACGAGCAGTACTTC.

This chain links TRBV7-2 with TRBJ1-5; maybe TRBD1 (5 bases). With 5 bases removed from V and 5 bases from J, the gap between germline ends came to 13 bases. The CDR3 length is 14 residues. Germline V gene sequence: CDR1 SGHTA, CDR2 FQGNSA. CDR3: CASSAGTVYQPQHF. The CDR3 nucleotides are TGTGCCAGCAGCGCCGGGACGGTATATCAGCCCCAGCATTTT.

The CDR3 is CASTPVSFNEQFF. CDR3 DNA: TGCGCCAGCACCCCGGTGAGTTTTAATGAGCAGTTCTTC. This rearrangement joins TRBV5-1 to TRBJ2-1; no clear D gene. CDR3 length: 13 amino acids. With 6 bases removed from V and 7 bases from J, the gap between germline ends came to 14 bases. Germline loops: CDR1 SGHRS, CDR2 YFSETQ.

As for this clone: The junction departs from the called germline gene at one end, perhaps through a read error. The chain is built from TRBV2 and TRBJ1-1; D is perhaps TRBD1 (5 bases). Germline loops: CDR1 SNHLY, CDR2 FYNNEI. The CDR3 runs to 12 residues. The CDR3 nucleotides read TGTGCCAGCCTACGCCGGGACGTCTCTCGGGTCTTT. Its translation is CASLRRDVSRVF.

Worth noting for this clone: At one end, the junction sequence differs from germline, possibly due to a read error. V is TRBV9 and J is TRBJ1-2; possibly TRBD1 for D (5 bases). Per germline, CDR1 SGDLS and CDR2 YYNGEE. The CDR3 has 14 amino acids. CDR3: CASSVVRGGRRVRF. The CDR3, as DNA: TGTGCCAGCAGCGTAGTTAGGGGAGGGCGGAGGGTTCGGTTC.

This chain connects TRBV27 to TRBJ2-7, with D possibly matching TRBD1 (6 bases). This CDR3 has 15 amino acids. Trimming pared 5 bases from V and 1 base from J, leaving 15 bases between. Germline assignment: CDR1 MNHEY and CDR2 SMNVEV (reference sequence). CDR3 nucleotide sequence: TGTGCCAGCAGTCTACAGGGATTAGGTTCCTACGAGCAGTACTTC. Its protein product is CASSLQGLGSYEQYF.

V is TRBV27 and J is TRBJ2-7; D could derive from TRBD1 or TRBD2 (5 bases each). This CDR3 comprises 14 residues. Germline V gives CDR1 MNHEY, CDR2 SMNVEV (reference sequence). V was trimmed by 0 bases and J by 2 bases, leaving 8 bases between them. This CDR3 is CASSLSGGTYEQYF. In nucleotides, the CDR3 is TGTGCCAGCAGTTTATCTGGGGGTACCTACGAGCAGTACTTC.

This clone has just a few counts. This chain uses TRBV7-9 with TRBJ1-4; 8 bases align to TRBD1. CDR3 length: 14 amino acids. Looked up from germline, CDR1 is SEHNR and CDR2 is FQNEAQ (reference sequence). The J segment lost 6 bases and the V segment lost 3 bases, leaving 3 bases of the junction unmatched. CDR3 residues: CASSLGQAYEKLFF. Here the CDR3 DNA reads TGTGCCAGCAGCTTGGGACAGGCATATGAAAAACTGTTTTTT.

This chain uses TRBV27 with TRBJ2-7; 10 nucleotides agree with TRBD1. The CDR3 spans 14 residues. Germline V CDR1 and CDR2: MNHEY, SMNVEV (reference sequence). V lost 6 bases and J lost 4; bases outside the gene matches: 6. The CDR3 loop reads CASSRQGAEYEQYF. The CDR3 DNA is TGTGCCAGCAGCAGACAGGGGGCGGAATACGAGCAGTACTTC.

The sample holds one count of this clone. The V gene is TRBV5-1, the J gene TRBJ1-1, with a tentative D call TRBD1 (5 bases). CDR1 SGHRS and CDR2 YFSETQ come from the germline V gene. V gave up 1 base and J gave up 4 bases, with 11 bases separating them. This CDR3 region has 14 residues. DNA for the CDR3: TGCGCCAGCAGCTTGCAGGGTATTGGCACTGAAGCTTTCTTT. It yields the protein CASSLQGIGTEAFF.

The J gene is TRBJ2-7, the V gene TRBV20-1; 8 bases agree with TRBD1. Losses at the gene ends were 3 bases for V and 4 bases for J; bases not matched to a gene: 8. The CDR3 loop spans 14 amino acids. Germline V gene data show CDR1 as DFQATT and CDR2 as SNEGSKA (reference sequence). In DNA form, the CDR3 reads TGCAGTGCTAGTGGGCTCCAGGGGGCTTACGAGCAGTACTTC. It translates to CSASGLQGAYEQYF.

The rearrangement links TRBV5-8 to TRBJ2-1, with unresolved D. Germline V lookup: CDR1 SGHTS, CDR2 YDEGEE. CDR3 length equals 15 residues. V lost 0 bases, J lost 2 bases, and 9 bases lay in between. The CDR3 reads CASSLEGFPYNEQFF. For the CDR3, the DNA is TGTGCCAGCAGCTTGGAGGGCTTCCCCTACAATGAGCAGTTCTTC. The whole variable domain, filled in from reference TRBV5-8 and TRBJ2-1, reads EAGVTQSPTHLIKTRGQQATLRCSPISGHTSVYWYQQALGLGLQFLLWYDEGEERNRGNFPPRFSGRQFPNYSSELNVNALELEDSALYLCASSLEGFPYNEQFFGPGTRLTVL.

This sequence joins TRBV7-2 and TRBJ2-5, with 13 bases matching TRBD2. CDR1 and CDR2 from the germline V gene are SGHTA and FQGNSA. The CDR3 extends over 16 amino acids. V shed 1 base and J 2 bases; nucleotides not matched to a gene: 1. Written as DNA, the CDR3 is TGTGCCAGCAGCTTAGGACTAGCGGGGGGACAAGAGACCCAGTACTTC. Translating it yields CASSLGLAGGQETQYF.

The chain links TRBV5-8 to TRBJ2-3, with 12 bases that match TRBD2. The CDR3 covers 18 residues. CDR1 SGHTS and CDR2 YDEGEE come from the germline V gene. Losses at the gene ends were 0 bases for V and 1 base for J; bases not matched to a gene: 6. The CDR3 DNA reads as TGTGCCAGCAGCTTGGTAGGACTAGCGGGAAGTGGCACAGATACGCAGTATTTT. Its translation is CASSLVGLAGSGTDTQYF.

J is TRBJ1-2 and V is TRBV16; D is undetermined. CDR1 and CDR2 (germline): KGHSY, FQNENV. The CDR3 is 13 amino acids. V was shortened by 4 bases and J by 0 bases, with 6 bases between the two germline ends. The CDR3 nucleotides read TGTGCCAGCAGCCGTGGGGCTAACTATGGCTACACCTTC. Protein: CASSRGANYGYTF.

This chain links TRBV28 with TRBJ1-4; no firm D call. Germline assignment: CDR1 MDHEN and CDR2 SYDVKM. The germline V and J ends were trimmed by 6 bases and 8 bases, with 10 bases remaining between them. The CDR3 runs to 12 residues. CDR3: CASSLRREKLFF. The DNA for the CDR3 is TGTGCCAGCAGCCTGCGGCGGGAAAAACTGTTTTTT.

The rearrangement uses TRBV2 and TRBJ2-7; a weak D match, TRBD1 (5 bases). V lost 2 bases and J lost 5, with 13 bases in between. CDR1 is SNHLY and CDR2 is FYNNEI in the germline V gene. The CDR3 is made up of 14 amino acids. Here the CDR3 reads CASSEQGALDEQYF. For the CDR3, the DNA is TGTGCCAGCAGTGAACAGGGTGCGTTGGACGAGCAGTACTTC.

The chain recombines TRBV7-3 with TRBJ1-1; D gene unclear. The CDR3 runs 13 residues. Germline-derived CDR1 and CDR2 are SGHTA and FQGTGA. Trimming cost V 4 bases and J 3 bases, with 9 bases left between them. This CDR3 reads CASSYQSYTEAFF. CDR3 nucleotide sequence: TGTGCCAGCAGCTACCAGAGTTACACTGAAGCTTTCTTT.

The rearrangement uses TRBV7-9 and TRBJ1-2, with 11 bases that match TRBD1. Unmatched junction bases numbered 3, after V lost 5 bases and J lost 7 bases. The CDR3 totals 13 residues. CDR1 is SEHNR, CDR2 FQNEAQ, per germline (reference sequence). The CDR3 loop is CASSGQGAVGYTF. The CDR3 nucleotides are TGTGCCAGCAGCGGACAGGGGGCAGTTGGCTACACCTTC.

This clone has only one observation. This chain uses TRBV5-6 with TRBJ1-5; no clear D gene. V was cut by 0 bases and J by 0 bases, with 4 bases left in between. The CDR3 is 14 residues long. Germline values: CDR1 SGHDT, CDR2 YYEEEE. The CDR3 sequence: CASSLGLSNQPQHF. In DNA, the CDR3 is TGTGCCAGCAGCTTGGGCCTTAGCAATCAGCCCCAGCATTTT.

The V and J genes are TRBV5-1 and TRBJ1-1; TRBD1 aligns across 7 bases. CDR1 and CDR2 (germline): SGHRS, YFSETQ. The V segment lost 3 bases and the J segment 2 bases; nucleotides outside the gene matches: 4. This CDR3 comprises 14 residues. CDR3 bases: TGCGCCAGCAGCTGGCGGGACAGAAACACTGAAGCTTTCTTT. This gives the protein CASSWRDRNTEAFF.

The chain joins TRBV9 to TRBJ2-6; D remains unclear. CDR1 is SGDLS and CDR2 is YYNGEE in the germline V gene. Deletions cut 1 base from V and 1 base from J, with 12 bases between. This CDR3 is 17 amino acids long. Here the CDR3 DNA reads TGTGCCAGCAGCGTATTCTCAGGCCGATCTGGGGCCAACGTCCTGACTTTC. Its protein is CASSVFSGRSGANVLTF. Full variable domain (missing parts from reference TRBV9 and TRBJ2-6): DSGVTQTPKHLITATGQRVTLRCSPRSGDLSVYWYQQSLDQGLQFLIQYYNGEERAKGNILERFSAQQFPDLHSELNLSSLELGDSALYFCASSVFSGRSGANVLTFGAGSRLTVL.

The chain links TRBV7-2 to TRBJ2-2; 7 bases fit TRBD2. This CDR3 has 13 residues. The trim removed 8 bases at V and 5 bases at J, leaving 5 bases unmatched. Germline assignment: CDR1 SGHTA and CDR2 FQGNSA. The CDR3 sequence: CASGRGNTGELFF. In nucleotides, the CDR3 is TGTGCCAGCGGGAGGGGTAATACCGGGGAGCTGTTTTTT.

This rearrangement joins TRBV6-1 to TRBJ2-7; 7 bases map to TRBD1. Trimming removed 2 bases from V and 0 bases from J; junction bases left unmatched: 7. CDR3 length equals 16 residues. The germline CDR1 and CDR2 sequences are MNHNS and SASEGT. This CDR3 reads CASSETRGSFSYEQYF. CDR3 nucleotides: TGTGCCAGCAGTGAAACCAGGGGGTCGTTCTCCTACGAGCAGTACTTC.

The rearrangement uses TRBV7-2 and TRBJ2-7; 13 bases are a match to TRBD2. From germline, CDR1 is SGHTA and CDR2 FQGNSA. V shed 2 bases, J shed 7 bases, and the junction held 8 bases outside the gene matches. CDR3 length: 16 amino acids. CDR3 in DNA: TGTGCCAGCAGCTTATTGGGAGGACTAGCGGGAGTTGAGCAGTACTTC. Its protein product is CASSLLGGLAGVEQYF.

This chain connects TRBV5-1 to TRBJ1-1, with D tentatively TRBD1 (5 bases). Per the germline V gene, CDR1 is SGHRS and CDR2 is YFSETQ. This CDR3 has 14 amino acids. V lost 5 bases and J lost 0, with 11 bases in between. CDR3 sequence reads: CASRGELMNTEAFF. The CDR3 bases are TGCGCCAGCAGAGGGGAGCTCATGAACACTGAAGCTTTCTTT.

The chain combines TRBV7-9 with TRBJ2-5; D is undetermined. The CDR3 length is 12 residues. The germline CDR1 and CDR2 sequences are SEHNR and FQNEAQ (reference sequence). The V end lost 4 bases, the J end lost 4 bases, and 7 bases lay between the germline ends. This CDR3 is CASSWATETQYF. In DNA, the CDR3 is TGTGCCAGCAGCTGGGCGACAGAGACCCAGTACTTC.

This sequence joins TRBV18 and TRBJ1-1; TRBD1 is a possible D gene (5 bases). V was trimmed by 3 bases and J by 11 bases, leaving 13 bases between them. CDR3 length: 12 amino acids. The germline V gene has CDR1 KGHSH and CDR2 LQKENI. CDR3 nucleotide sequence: TGTGCCAGCTCACCCGAAAGGGACGGGGCTTTCTTT. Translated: CASSPERDGAFF.

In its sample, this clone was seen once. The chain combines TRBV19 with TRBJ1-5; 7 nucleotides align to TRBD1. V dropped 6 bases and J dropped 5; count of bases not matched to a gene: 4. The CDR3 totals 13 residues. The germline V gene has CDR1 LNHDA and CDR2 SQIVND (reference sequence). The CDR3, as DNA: TGTGCCAGTAGGATTACAGGGGATCAGCCCCAGCATTTT. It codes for CASRITGDQPQHF.

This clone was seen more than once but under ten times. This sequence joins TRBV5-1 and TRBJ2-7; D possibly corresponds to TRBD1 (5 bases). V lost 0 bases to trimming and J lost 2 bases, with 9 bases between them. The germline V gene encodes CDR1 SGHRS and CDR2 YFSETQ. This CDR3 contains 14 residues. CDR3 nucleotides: TGCGCCAGCAGCTTGGACCCAGGGACCTACGAGCAGTACTTC. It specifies CASSLDPGTYEQYF.

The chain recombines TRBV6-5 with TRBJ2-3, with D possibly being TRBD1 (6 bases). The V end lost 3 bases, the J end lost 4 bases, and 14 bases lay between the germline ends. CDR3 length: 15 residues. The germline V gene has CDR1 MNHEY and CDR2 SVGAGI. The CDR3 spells CASSYGGRGSDTQYF. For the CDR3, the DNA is TGTGCCAGCAGTTATGGCGGCAGGGGCTCAGATACGCAGTATTTT.